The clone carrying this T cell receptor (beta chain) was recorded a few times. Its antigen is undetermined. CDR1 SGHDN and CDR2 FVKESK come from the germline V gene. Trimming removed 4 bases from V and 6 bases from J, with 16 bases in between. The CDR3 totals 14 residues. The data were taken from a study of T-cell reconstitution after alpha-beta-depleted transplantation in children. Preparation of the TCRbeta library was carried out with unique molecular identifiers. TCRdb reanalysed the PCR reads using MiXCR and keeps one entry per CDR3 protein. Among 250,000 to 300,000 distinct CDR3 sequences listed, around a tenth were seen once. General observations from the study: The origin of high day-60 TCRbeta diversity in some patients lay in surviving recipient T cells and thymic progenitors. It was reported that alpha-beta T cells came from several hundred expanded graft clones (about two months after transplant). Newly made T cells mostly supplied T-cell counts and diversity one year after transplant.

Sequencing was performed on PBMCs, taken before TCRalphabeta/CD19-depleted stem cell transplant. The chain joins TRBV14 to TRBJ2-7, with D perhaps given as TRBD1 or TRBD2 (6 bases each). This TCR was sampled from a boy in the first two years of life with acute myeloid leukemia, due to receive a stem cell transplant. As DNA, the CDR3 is TGTGCCAGCAGCCTTACAGGGACTTGGGGCGAGCAGTACTTC. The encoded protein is CASSLTGTWGEQYF.